Listed below are T cell receptor beta chains from one sample, sequenced in a study of T cells in Graves' hyperthyroidism and ophthalmopathy. Via MiXCR, TCRdb re-called the multiplex PCR reads, giving one row per CDR3 protein. The sample has approximately 100,000 distinct CDR3 sequences; roughly 39% are singletons. Sequencing was performed on peripheral blood or thyroid tissue (not recorded which). The source of these receptors is a woman under 40 with Graves' hyperthyroidism. Both conserved end residues are part of each CDR3. The order of the fields is clone size, D gene, J gene, V gene, CDR3 DNA, CDR3 protein. D genes are given only for firm matches. For some rows the clone size is stated as once, few or many, or as a class when expanded; others skip it.

>many|TRBD1|TRBJ1-3|TRBV6-5
TGTGCCAGCAGTTACTCTTCGGGACAGGGCCCCCAACTATATTTT
CASSYSSGQGPQLYF
>-|-|TRBJ2-7|TRBV12-3/TRBV12-4
TGTGCCAGCAGCAGGGGAGATCAGCCCCAGTACTTC
CASSRGDQPQYF
>many|-|TRBJ2-7|TRBV2
TGTGCCAGCAGTGAACTGTCAGCTTCGTACTTC
CASSELSASYF
>many|-|TRBJ2-5|TRBV25-1
TGTGCCAGCAGTGATGCCATGAGAGTAGAGACCCAGTACTTC
CASSDAMRVETQYF
>many|-|TRBJ1-2|TRBV30
TGTGCCTGGAGCGTAGGATATGGCTACACCTTC
CAWSVGYGYTF
>many|-|TRBJ1-2|TRBV6-1
TGTGCCAGCAGTGAAACTCAAGGGGGTATCTATGGCTACACCTTC
CASSETQGGIYGYTF
>many|TRBD1|TRBJ1-1|TRBV20-1
TGCAGTGCTATCTGGCCTGGGACAGTCGATGATACTGAAGCTTTCTTT
CSAIWPGTVDDTEAFF
>-|TRBD2|TRBJ2-7|TRBV7-8
TGTGCCAGCAGCAGAACTAGCGGGTCCAACGAGCAGTACTTC
CASSRTSGSNEQYF
>many|-|TRBJ2-5|TRBV20-1
TGCAGTGCTAGTTTGGGGGCACATCTCCAAGAGACCCAGTACTTC
CSASLGAHLQETQYF
>-|-|TRBJ2-3|TRBV12-3/TRBV12-4
TGTGCCAGCGGCAGGAAAGCTAGCACAGATACGCAGTATTTT
CASGRKASTDTQYF
>-|-|TRBJ1-1|TRBV10-2
TGCGCCAGTCAGGGGCCGGCCACTGAAGCTTTCTTT
CASQGPATEAFF
>many|TRBD1|TRBJ1-1|TRBV5-1
TGCGCCAGCAGCTCTGCGACAGGGGGACACACTGAAGCTTTCTTT
CASSSATGGHTEAFF
>-|TRBD2|TRBJ2-7|TRBV9
TGTGCCAGCAGCGTAGATGTTAGCGGGAGGCCCCCCCCCGAGCAGTACTTC
CASSVDVSGRPPPEQYF
>-|TRBD1|TRBJ2-7|TRBV28
TGTGCCAGCAGTTTACCGGGACAGATGTCCTACGAGCAGTACTTC
CASSLPGQMSYEQYF
>once|TRBD2|TRBJ2-5|TRBV7-2
TGTGCCAGCAGCCCGGGACTAGCGGAAGAGGGTTCGGAGACCCAGCACTTC
CASSPGLAEEGSETQHF
>-|TRBD2|TRBJ2-5|TRBV25-1
TGTGCCAGCAGTACGGGACTAGCGGGAGTGGGAGAGACCCAGTACTTC
CASSTGLAGVGETQYF
>-|TRBD1|TRBJ1-3|TRBV6-6
TGTGCCAGCACCGCCCCCGGGACAGGGGCTAGTGGAAACACCATATATTTT
CASTAPGTGASGNTIYF
>many|-|TRBJ1-1|TRBV5-8
TGTGCCAGCAGCGACAGGACAGCGATGAACACTGAAGCTTTCTTT
CASSDRTAMNTEAFF
>-|-|TRBJ1-2|TRBV15
TGTGCCACCAGCAGCCGCAGGGGTTATGGCTACACCTTC
CATSSRRGYGYTF
>many|-|TRBJ1-3|TRBV10-3
TGTGCCATCCGCAGGGAGAGCTCTGGAAACACCATATATTTT
CAIRRESSGNTIYF
>many|-|TRBJ1-6|TRBV4-1
TGCGCCAGCAGCCAAGATCGGGGGGCGGGTGATTCACCCCTCCACTTT
CASSQDRGAGDSPLHF
>many|-|TRBJ2-6|TRBV6-5
TGTGCCAGCAGTTACCGGGTCGGACTCGTCGGGACCAACGTCCTGACTTTC
CASSYRVGLVGTNVLTF
>many|TRBD2|TRBJ2-2|TRBV11-2
TGTGCCAGCAGCTACGGGAGGACCGGGGAGCTGTTTTTT
CASSYGRTGELFF
>many|TRBD1|TRBJ1-4|TRBV2
TGTGCCAGCAGTCTTATGGGACAGGGAAAGTTTTTT
CASSLMGQGKFF